This T cell receptor (beta chain) was profiled in a study of CD8 T cells in Susac syndrome. The authors sequenced TCR beta from blood CD8+ and CD4+ T cells. Reverse transcription of 0.5 to 1 ug RNA was performed with random hexamers. TCRdb ran MiXCR on the immunoSEQ multiplex PCR reads and lists one entry per CDR3 protein. The sample lists 75,000 to 95,000 distinct CDR3 sequences; roughly 90% were seen once. The V gene's germline CDR1 is SGHRS and CDR2 YFSETQ. The CDR3 extends over 15 amino acids. J lost 0 bases, V lost 3 bases, and 4 bases had no gene match. What was sequenced was CD8+ T cells from PBMCs. The sequence was obtained from a human donor with multiple sclerosis. The V call is TRBV5-1, the J call TRBJ2-7; 9 bases are a match to TRBD1. CDR3 region: CASSWGQGSSYEQYF. DNA of the CDR3: TGCGCCAGCAGCTGGGGACAGGGAAGCTCCTACGAGCAGTACTTC.